Detailed here is one TCR beta chain. The antigen remains unidentified. This entry is derived from a study of cytomegalovirus exposure and HLA in healthy donors. Study results and limitations: Later work found that TCR association rates differed between HLA loci; DRB1 had the most and HLA-C the fewest. Productive status was seen about 90% or about 30% of the time for most TCR beta V segments in an earlier analysis.

PCR used 60 Vbeta primers and 13 Jbeta primers. In the original workflow: About 12 million of around 85 million unique TCR beta chains were shared, per a later count. Repertoires were generated with immunoSEQ multiplex PCR, while TCRdb's copy carries only in-frame clones and drops some. That table gives V, J and clone size, and the DNA gave D and trimming. Found here are 130,000 or so clones, just under 75% of them singletons; the top ten hold approximately 7%. Sequencing was performed on PBMCs. The clonotype was recovered from a man aged 35-49 years in good health and CMV-seropositive.

In nucleotides, the CDR3 is TGTGCCAGCAGCTTGTCCCCAGGGCATGGCTACACCTTC. Translating gives CASSLSPGHGYTF. This rearrangement joins TRBV5-6 to TRBJ1-2; weak D call: TRBD1 (5 bases). Germline CDR1 reads SGHDT; CDR2 reads YYEEEE. CDR3 length: 13 amino acids. V shed 1 base and J shed 6 bases, with 10 bases lying between them.